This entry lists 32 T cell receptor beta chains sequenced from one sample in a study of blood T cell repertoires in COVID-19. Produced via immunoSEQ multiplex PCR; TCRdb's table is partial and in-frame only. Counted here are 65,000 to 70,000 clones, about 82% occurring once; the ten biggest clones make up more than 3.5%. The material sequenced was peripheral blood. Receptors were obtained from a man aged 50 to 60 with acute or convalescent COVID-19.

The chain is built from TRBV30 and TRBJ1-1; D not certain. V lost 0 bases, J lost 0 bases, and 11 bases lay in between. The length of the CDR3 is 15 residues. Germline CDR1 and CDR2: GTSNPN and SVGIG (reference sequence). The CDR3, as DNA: TGTGCCTGGAGTGTACTCCCAGAGGTGAACACTGAAGCTTTCTTT. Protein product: CAWSVLPEVNTEAFF. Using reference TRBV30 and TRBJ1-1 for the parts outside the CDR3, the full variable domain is SQTIHQWPATLVQPVGSPLSLECTVEGTSNPNLYWYRQAAGRGLQLLFYSVGIGQISSEVPQNLSASRPQDRQFILSSKKLLLSDSGFYLCAWSVLPEVNTEAFFGQGTRLTVV.

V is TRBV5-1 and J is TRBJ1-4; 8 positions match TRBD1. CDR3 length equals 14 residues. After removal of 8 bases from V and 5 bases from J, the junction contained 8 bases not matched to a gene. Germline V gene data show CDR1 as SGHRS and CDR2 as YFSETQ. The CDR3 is CASRATGGNEKLFF. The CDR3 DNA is TGCGCCAGTCGCGCTACAGGGGGGAATGAAAAACTGTTTTTT.

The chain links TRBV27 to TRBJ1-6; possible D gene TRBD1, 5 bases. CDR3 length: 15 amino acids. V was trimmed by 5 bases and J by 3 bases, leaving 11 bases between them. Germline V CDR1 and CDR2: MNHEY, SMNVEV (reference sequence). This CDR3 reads CASSLQGHYNSPLHF. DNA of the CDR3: TGTGCCAGCAGTCTGCAGGGTCACTATAATTCACCCCTCCACTTT.

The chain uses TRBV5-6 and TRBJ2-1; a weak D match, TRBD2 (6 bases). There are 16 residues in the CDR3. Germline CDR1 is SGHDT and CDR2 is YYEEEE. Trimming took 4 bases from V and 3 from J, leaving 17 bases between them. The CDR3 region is CASSPGGGAIYNEQFF. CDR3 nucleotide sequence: TGTGCCAGCAGCCCAGGAGGAGGGGCGATCTACAATGAGCAGTTCTTC.

CDR3 in amino acids: CASTIGGNQPQHF. The CDR3 DNA reads as TGTGCCAGCACCATAGGGGGCAATCAGCCCCAGCATTTT. This rearrangement joins TRBV5-5 to TRBJ1-5; weak D call: TRBD1 (5 bases). CDR1 SGHKS and CDR2 YYEKEE come from the germline V gene (reference sequence). CDR3 size: 13 residues. Trimming shortened V by 6 bases and J by 2 bases, and 9 bases separated the two germline ends.

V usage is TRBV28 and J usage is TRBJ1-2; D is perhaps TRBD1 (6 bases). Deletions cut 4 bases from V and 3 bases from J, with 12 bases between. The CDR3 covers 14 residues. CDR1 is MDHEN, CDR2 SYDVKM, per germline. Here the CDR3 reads CASSSHRADYGYTF. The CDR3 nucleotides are TGTGCCAGCAGTTCCCACAGGGCGGACTATGGCTACACCTTC.

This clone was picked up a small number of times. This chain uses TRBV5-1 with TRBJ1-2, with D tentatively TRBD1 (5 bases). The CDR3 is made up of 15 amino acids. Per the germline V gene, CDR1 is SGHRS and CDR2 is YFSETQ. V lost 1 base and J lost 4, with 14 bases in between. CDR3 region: CASSLRGRDFYGYTF. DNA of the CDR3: TGCGCCAGCAGCTTGAGGGGCCGGGACTTCTATGGCTACACCTTC.

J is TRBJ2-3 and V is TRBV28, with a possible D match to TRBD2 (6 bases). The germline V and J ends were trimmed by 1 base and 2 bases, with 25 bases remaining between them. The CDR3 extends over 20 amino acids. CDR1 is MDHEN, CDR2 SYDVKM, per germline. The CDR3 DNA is TGTGCCAGCAGTTTATTCGGGAGTGACAAAGGGAAGAGAATCACAGATACGCAGTATTTT. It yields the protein CASSLFGSDKGKRITDTQYF. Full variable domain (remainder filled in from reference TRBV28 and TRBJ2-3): DVKVTQSSRYLVKRTGEKVFLECVQDMDHENMFWYRQDPGLGLRLIYFSYDVKMKEKGDIPEGYSVSREKKERFSLILESASTNQTSMYLCASSLFGSDKGKRITDTQYFGPGTRLTVL.

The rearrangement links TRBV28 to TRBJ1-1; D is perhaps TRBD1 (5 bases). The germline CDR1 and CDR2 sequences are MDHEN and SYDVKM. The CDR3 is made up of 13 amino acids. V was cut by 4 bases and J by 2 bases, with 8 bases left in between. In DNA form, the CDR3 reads TGTGCCAGCAGTTCGACAGTCAACACTGAAGCTTTCTTT. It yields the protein CASSSTVNTEAFF. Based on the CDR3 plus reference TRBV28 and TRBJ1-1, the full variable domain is DVKVTQSSRYLVKRTGEKVFLECVQDMDHENMFWYRQDPGLGLRLIYFSYDVKMKEKGDIPEGYSVSREKKERFSLILESASTNQTSMYLCASSSTVNTEAFFGQGTRLTVV.

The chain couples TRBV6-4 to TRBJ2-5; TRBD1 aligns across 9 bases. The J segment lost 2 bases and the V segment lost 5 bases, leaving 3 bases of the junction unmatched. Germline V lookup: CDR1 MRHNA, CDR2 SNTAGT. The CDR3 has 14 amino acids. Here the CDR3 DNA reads TGTGCCAGCAGTCCGGACAGGGGACAAGAGACCCAGTACTTC. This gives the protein CASSPDRGQETQYF.

The CDR3 protein is CASSRGLAWEQFF. The CDR3 DNA is TGTGCCAGCAGTCGCGGACTAGCGTGGGAGCAGTTCTTC. The chain carries TRBV7-9 and TRBJ2-1; 9 nucleotides align to TRBD2. With V trimmed by 6 bases and J by 10 bases, 7 bases remained unmatched. CDR1 and CDR2 (germline): SEHNR, FQNEAQ (reference sequence). This CDR3 comprises 13 residues.

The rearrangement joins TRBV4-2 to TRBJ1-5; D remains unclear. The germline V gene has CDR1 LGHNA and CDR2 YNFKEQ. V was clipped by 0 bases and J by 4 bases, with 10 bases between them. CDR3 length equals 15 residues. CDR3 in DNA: TGTGCCAGCAGCCAAGACTGGGAGATAAATCAGCCCCAGCATTTT. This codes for CASSQDWEINQPQHF.

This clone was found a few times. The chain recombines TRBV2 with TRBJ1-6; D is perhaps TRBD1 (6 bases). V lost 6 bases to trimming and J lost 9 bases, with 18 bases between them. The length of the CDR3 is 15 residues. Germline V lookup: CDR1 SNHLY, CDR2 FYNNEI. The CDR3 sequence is CASSPRTDRGSPLHF. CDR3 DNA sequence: TGTGCCAGCAGCCCTAGGACAGACAGAGGTTCACCCCTCCACTTT.

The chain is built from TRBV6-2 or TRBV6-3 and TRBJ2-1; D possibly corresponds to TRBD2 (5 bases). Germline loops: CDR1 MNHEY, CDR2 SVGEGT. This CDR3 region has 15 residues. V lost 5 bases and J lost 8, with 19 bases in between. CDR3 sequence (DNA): TGTGCCAGCAGTCCCTTGGGTTTTGCGGGTCATGAGCAGTTCTTC. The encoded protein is CASSPLGFAGHEQFF.

CDR3 sequence: CASSHRTGKVPEAFF. CDR3 DNA sequence: TGCGCCAGCAGCCATCGGACAGGGAAGGTCCCTGAAGCTTTCTTT. The J gene is TRBJ1-1, the V gene TRBV4-1; 8 bases map to TRBD1. The V gene's germline CDR1 is MGHRA and CDR2 YSYEKL. The CDR3 length is 15 residues. J was trimmed by 6 bases and V by 3 bases; bases with no gene match: 9.

The DNA of the CDR3 is TGTGCCAGCAGGCAAAGGGGCTTCAATCAGCCCCAGCATTTT. The encoded protein is CASRQRGFNQPQHF. V and J are TRBV6-5 and TRBJ1-5; D is possibly TRBD1 (5 bases). V lost 6 bases and J 3 bases, leaving 12 bases between the germline ends. This CDR3 is 14 amino acids long. Germline-derived CDR1 and CDR2 are MNHEY and SVGAGI.

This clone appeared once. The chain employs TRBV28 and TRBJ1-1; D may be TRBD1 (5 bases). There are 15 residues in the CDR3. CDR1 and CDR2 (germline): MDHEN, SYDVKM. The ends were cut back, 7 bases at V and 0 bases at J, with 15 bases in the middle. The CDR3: CASNLLAGMNTEAFF. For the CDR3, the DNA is TGTGCCAGCAATCTTCTGGCAGGGATGAACACTGAAGCTTTCTTT.

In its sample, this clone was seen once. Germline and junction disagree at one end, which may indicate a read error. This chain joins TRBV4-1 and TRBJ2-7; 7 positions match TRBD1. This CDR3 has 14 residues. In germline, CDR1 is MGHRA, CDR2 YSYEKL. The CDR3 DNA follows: TGCGCCAGTAGCCAAGTAGGACAGGAGTACGAGCAGTACTTC. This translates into CASSQVGQEYEQYF.

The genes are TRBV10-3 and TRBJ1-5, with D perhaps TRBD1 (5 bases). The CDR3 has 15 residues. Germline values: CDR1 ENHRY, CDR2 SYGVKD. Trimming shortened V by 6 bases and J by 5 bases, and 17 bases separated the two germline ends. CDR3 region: CAISREGLSDQPQHF. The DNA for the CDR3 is TGTGCCATCAGCAGGGAGGGTCTAAGCGATCAGCCCCAGCATTTT.

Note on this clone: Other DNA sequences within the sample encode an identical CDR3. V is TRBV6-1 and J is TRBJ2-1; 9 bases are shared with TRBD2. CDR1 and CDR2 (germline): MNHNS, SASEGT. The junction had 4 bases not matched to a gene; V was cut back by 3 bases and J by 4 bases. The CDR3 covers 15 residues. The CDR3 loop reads CASSDRRGGYNEQFF. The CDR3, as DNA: TGTGCCAGCAGTGATCGGCGGGGGGGGTACAATGAGCAGTTCTTC.

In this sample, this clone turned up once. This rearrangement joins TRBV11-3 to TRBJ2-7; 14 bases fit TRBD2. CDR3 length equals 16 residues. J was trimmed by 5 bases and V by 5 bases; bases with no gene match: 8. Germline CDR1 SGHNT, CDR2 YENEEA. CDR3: CASSLGTSGRGDEQYF. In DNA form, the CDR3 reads TGTGCCAGCAGCCTCGGGACTAGCGGGAGAGGAGACGAGCAGTACTTC.

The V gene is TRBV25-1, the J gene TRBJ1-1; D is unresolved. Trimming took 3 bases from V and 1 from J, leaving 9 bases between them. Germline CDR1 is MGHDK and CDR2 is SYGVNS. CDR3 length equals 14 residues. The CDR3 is CASSDGPQNTEAFF. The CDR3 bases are TGTGCCAGCAGTGATGGTCCACAGAACACTGAAGCTTTCTTT.

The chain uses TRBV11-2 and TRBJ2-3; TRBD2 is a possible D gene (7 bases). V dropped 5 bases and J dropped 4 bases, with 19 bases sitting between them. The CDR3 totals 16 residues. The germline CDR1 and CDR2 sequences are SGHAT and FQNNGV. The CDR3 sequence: CASSLGGGASADTQYF. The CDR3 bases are TGTGCCAGCAGCCTTGGGGGGGGCGCGAGCGCAGATACGCAGTATTTT.

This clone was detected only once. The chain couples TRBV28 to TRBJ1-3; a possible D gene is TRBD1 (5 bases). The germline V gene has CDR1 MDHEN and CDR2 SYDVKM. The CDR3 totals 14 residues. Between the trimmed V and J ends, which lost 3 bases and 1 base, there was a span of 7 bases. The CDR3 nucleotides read TGTGCCAGCAGTTTCTACAGGTCTGGAAACACCATATATTTT. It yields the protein CASSFYRSGNTIYF.

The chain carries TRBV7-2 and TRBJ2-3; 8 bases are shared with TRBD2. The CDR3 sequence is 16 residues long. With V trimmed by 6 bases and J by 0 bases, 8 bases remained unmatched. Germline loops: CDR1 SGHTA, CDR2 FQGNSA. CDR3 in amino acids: CASSPGLAASTDTQYF. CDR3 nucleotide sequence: TGTGCCAGCAGTCCCGGACTAGCAGCCAGCACAGATACGCAGTATTTT.

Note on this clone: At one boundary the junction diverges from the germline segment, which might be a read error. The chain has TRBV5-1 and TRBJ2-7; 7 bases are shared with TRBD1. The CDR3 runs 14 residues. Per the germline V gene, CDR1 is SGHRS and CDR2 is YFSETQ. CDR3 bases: TGCGCCAGCACCTTGACAGGGTCGTGGGACGAGCAGTACTTC. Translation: CASTLTGSWDEQYF.

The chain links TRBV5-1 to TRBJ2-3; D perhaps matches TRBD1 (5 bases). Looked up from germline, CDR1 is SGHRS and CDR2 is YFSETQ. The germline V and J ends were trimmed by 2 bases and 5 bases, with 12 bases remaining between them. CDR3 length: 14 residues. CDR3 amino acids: CASSFEWGRDTQYF. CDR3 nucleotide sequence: TGCGCCAGCAGCTTCGAGTGGGGCCGAGATACGCAGTATTTT.

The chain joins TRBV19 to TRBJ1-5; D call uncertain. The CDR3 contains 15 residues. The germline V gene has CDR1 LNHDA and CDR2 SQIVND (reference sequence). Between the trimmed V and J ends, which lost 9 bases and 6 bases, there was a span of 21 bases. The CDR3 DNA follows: TGTGCCAGCCACCCCGGGAAGTCAATTGTTCAGCCCCAGCATTTT. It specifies CASHPGKSIVQPQHF.

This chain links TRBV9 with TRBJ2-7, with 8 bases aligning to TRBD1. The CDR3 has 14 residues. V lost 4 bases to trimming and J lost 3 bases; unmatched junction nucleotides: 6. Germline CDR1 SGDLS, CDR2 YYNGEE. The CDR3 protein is CASSPRQGSYEQYF. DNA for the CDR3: TGTGCCAGCAGCCCACGACAGGGGAGCTACGAGCAGTACTTC.

CDR3 region: CASSLPGHGHGYTF. As DNA, the CDR3 is TGTGCCAGCAGCTTACCGGGACACGGTCATGGCTACACCTTC. The chain is built from TRBV7-6 and TRBJ1-2; D might be TRBD1 (6 bases). This CDR3 has 14 amino acids. Trimming cost V 2 bases and J 6 bases, with 13 bases left between them. The germline V gene has CDR1 SGHVS and CDR2 FNYEAQ.

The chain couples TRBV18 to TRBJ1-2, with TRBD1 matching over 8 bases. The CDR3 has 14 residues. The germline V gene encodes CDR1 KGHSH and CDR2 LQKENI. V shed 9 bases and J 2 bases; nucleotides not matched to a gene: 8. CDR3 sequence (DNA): TGTGCCAGTTCCTTGGACAGGGAGAACTATGGCTACACCTTC. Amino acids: CASSLDRENYGYTF. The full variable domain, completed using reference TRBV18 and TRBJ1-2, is NAGVMQNPRHLVRRRGQEARLRCSPMKGHSHVYWYRQLPEEGLKFMVYLQKENIIDESGMPKERFSAEFPKEGPSILRIQQVVRGDSAAYFCASSLDRENYGYTFGSGTRLTVV.

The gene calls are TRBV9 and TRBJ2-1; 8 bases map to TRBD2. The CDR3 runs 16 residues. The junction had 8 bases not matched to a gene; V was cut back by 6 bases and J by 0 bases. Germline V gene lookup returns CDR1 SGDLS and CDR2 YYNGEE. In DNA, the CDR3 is TGTGCCAGCACCCTAGCGGGCCAAAGCTCCTACAATGAGCAGTTCTTC. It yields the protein CASTLAGQSSYNEQFF.